The 20 T cell receptor beta chains listed next were all sequenced from one sample in a study of blood T cell repertoires in COVID-19 (dated by TCRdb to 2019 to 2021). Library method: the immunoSEQ multiplex PCR assay. The table was pulled from immuneACCESS by TCRdb, which kept in-frame rearrangements only. Such tables lose some clones; where checked, under half of the loss comes from unresolved V genes, and the rest has no known cause. This sample comprises 300,000 to 350,000 clones, approximately 92% of them detected only once. The top ten constitute about 7% of the sample. Sample: peripheral blood. These receptors were collected from a woman in her thirties with COVID-19, enrolled during active disease.

The gene calls are TRBV19 and TRBJ2-2; 8 nucleotides match TRBD1. The CDR3 runs 18 residues. Germline V CDR1 and CDR2: LNHDA, SQIVND (reference sequence). Trimming at V came to 0 bases and at J to 5 bases, leaving 11 bases not matched to a gene. The CDR3 region has the DNA TGTGCCAGTAGTATAGACGGGACAGGTCTAGGAGGAACCGGGGAGCTGTTTTTT. Protein: CASSIDGTGLGGTGELFF. Based on the CDR3 plus reference TRBV19 and TRBJ2-2, the full variable domain is DGGITQSPKYLFRKEGQNVTLSCEQNLNHDAMYWYRQDPGQGLRLIYYSQIVNDFQKGDIAEGYSVSREKKESFPLTVTSAQKNPTAFYLCASSIDGTGLGGTGELFFGEGSRLTVL.

V and J are TRBV28 and TRBJ1-3; D is possibly TRBD1 (5 bases). CDR1 MDHEN and CDR2 SYDVKM come from the germline V gene. The CDR3 has 15 residues. Trimming cost V 10 bases and J 0 bases, with 16 bases left between them. The CDR3 region has the DNA TGTGCCATCAAAAACGGGGGAGCCTCTGGAAACACCATATATTTT. This translates into CAIKNGGASGNTIYF.

The V gene is TRBV6-5, the J gene TRBJ1-1; weak D call: TRBD1 (5 bases). Germline values: CDR1 MNHEY, CDR2 SVGAGI. This CDR3 spans 14 amino acids. V lost 10 bases to trimming and J lost 1 base, with 16 bases between them. CDR3 DNA: TGTGCCAACCGGCGGGGCCAGGGGAACACTGAAGCTTTCTTT. It translates to CANRRGQGNTEAFF.

The rearrangement joins TRBV11-2 to TRBJ1-6; TRBD1 is a possible D gene (5 bases). This CDR3 has 13 residues. The germline V gene has CDR1 SGHAT and CDR2 FQNNGV. Between the trimmed V and J ends, which lost 5 bases and 12 bases, there was a span of 14 bases. The CDR3: CASSHRSDGPLHF. The CDR3 bases are TGTGCCAGCAGCCACAGGTCGGACGGACCCCTCCACTTT.

This chain joins TRBV19 and TRBJ1-5, with 8 bases matching TRBD1. Germline CDR1 LNHDA, CDR2 SQIVND (reference sequence). With 5 bases clipped from V and 3 bases from J, the junction kept 6 bases outside the gene matches. The CDR3 is 15 amino acids. The CDR3 is CASSYRGGNNQPQHF. CDR3 DNA: TGTGCCAGTAGTTACAGGGGGGGAAACAATCAGCCCCAGCATTTT.

This clone was counted only a few times. V gene TRBV5-1 combines with J gene TRBJ2-7; TRBD1 matches at 10 bases. In germline, CDR1 is SGHRS, CDR2 YFSETQ. V was clipped by 0 bases and J by 3 bases; unmatched bases: 3. CDR3 length: 15 residues. The CDR3 sequence is CASSLATGGIYEQYF. In DNA, the CDR3 is TGCGCCAGCAGCTTGGCGACAGGGGGCATCTACGAGCAGTACTTC.

The chain recombines TRBV5-1 with TRBJ2-7; 14 bases fit TRBD2. Germline V gene data show CDR1 as SGHRS and CDR2 as YFSETQ. This CDR3 is built from 14 residues. V gave up 5 bases and J gave up 7 bases; unmatched junction bases: 5. The CDR3 region has the DNA TGCGCCAGCAGAACCGGGACTAGCGGGAGAGAGCAGTACTTC. Its translation: CASRTGTSGREQYF.

The chain couples TRBV7-9 to TRBJ1-1; maybe TRBD1 (6 bases). The CDR3 has 18 residues. Per germline, CDR1 SEHNR and CDR2 FQNEAQ (reference sequence). Trimming removed 7 bases from V and 0 bases from J, with 24 bases in between. CDR3 nucleotides: TGTGCCAGCAACAACCTGAGGCGCCCCGGGACACTGAACACTGAAGCTTTCTTT. Encoded protein: CASNNLRRPGTLNTEAFF. The full variable domain, in which reference TRBV7-9 and TRBJ1-1 provide the parts outside the CDR3, is DTGVSQNPRHKITKRGQNVTFRCDPISEHNRLYWYRQTLGQGPEFLTYFQNEAQLEKSRLLSDRFSAERPKGSFSTLEIQRTEQGDSAMYLCASNNLRRPGTLNTEAFFGQGTRLTVV.

This clone showed up just once. The rearrangement uses TRBV9 and TRBJ1-3; D is undetermined. From germline, CDR1 is SGDLS and CDR2 YYNGEE. This CDR3 contains 15 residues. The ends were cut back, 2 bases at V and 0 bases at J, with 9 bases in the middle. As DNA, the CDR3 is TGTGCCAGCAGCGTGGAGGGCCTCTCTGGAAACACCATATATTTT. Its protein product is CASSVEGLSGNTIYF.

The chain links TRBV9 to TRBJ1-5; unclear D gene. Trimming pared 0 bases from V and 3 bases from J, leaving 10 bases between. Per germline, CDR1 SGDLS and CDR2 YYNGEE. This CDR3 has 15 residues. CDR3 sequence (DNA): TGTGCCAGCAGCGTAGATGGTCAGGTCAATCAGCCCCAGCATTTT. Its protein product is CASSVDGQVNQPQHF.

CDR3 amino acids: CASRDRGDSPLHF. CDR3 sequence (DNA): TGTGCCAGCCGGGACAGGGGAGATTCACCCCTCCACTTT. The chain has TRBV6-4 and TRBJ1-6; 10 positions match TRBD1. Germline V lookup: CDR1 MRHNA, CDR2 SNTAGT. V dropped 8 bases and J dropped 8; count of bases not matched to a gene: 3. CDR3 length equals 13 residues.

J is TRBJ2-7 and V is TRBV5-6; 8 bases fit TRBD1. CDR3 length equals 14 residues. The J segment lost 6 bases and the V segment lost 3 bases, leaving 8 bases of the junction unmatched. CDR1 SGHDT and CDR2 YYEEEE come from the germline V gene. CDR3: CASSWDRLSREQYF. In DNA, the CDR3 is TGTGCCAGCAGCTGGGACAGGTTGTCTCGCGAGCAGTACTTC.

V and J are TRBV27 and TRBJ2-5, with TRBD2 as a possible D gene (5 bases). The ends were cut back, 5 bases at V and 1 base at J, with 8 bases in the middle. The CDR3 loop spans 13 amino acids. The germline V gene has CDR1 MNHEY and CDR2 SMNVEV (reference sequence). The CDR3 spells CASSRGSQETQYF. DNA for the CDR3: TGTGCCAGCAGTAGAGGGAGCCAAGAGACCCAGTACTTC.

The rearrangement joins TRBV2 to TRBJ1-2; a possible D gene is TRBD1 (5 bases). V shed 6 bases and J shed 6 bases, with 14 bases lying between them. This CDR3 is 13 amino acids long. Germline values: CDR1 SNHLY, CDR2 FYNNEI. CDR3 nucleotides: TGTGCCAGCAGCTACACAGGAGGGAATGGCTACACCTTC. Its translation: CASSYTGGNGYTF.

The chain recombines TRBV4-1 with TRBJ1-4, with 7 bases matching TRBD1. CDR1 is MGHRA, CDR2 YSYEKL, per germline. The CDR3 loop spans 14 amino acids. J gave up 8 bases and V 0 bases, and 3 bases lay outside the gene matches. The CDR3 DNA sequence: TGCGCCAGCAGCCAAGAGAGGGGGCGCGAAAAACTGTTTTTT. This encodes CASSQERGREKLFF.

This chain joins TRBV6-5 and TRBJ2-1; no definite D call. The CDR3 length is 12 residues. Looked up from germline, CDR1 is MNHEY and CDR2 is SVGAGI. V shed 8 bases and J shed 4 bases, with 9 bases lying between them. CDR3 protein: CASGFPYNEQFF. The DNA for the CDR3 is TGTGCCAGCGGCTTTCCGTACAATGAGCAGTTCTTC.

J is TRBJ1-5 and V is TRBV2; D is possibly TRBD1 (5 bases). CDR3 length equals 15 residues. With 4 bases removed from V and 6 bases from J, the gap between germline ends came to 16 bases. The germline CDR1 and CDR2 sequences are SNHLY and FYNNEI. The chain's CDR3 is CASSAGSGMAQPQHF. The CDR3 bases are TGTGCCAGCAGTGCGGGCTCAGGGATGGCTCAGCCCCAGCATTTT. Based on the CDR3 plus reference TRBV2 and TRBJ1-5, the full variable domain is EPEVTQTPSHQVTQMGQEVILRCVPISNHLYFYWYRQILGQKVEFLVSFYNNEISEKSEIFDDQFSVERPDGSNFTLKIRSTKLEDSAMYFCASSAGSGMAQPQHFGDGTRLSIL.

This sequence joins TRBV7-3 and TRBJ2-2; 12 nucleotides line up with TRBD2. The CDR3 consists of 15 residues. V was clipped by 5 bases and J by 10 bases; unmatched bases: 8. In germline, CDR1 is SGHTA, CDR2 FQGTGA. CDR3 sequence: CASSPGTSGLPELFF. The CDR3 DNA follows: TGTGCCAGCAGCCCCGGGACTAGCGGGTTGCCGGAGCTGTTTTTT.

A single count supports this clone. The chain combines TRBV18 with TRBJ2-5, with a weak D call TRBD2 (5 bases). The CDR3 covers 12 residues. The germline V gene encodes CDR1 KGHSH and CDR2 LQKENI. Trimming removed 4 bases at V and 7 bases at J, with 10 bases between. The CDR3 region is CASSRKEGTQYF. CDR3 nucleotides: TGTGCCAGCTCACGGAAAGAGGGGACCCAGTACTTC.

This clone appeared a single time. V and J are TRBV5-1 and TRBJ2-7, with D perhaps matching TRBD2 (6 bases). This CDR3 region has 13 residues. Germline V gene lookup returns CDR1 SGHRS and CDR2 YFSETQ. The V and J ends lost 2 bases and 5 bases respectively, with 11 bases between them. CDR3 nucleotide sequence: TGCGCCAGCAGCTTCGGGGGATCTAACGAGCAGTACTTC. This gives the protein CASSFGGSNEQYF. Supplemented by reference TRBV5-1 and TRBJ2-7, the full variable domain reads KAGVTQTPRYLIKTRGQQVTLSCSPISGHRSVSWYQQTPGQGLQFLFEYFSETQRNKGNFPGRFSGRQFSNSRSEMNVSTLELGDSALYLCASSFGGSNEQYFGPGTRLTVT.